The next 5 T cell receptor beta chains were all read from a single sample in a study of control samples from healthy donors and cancer patients. Using immunoSEQ multiplex PCR, the repertoire was profiled, and TCRdb retains in-frame clones only, with some absent. The top ten hold about an eighth of the sample, which has 130,000 or so clones, 94% seen once. The sequenced sample consisted of blood. The source is a man aged 40-55 years in good health.

The chain has TRBV29-1 and TRBJ1-4; weak D call: TRBD1 (5 bases). CDR3 length: 11 residues. Germline V CDR1 and CDR2: SQVTM, ANQGSEA. With 4 bases removed from V and 7 bases from J, the gap between germline ends came to 7 bases. The CDR3 loop reads CSVAGPEKLFF. In nucleotides, the CDR3 is TGCAGCGTTGCGGGACCTGAAAAACTGTTTTTT. Complete variable domain (other parts from reference TRBV29-1 and TRBJ1-4): SAVISQKPSRDICQRGTSLTIQCQVDSQVTMMFWYRQQPGQSLTLIATANQGSEATYESGFVIDKFPISRPNLTFSTLTVSNMSPEDSSIYLCSVAGPEKLFFGSGTQLSVL.

The CDR3, as DNA: TGCGCCAGCAGTGACGGGACTATCTCTATTTTCGAGCAGTTCTTC. It encodes CASSDGTISIFEQFF. The V call is TRBV10-2, the J call TRBJ2-1; TRBD2 matches at 7 bases. This CDR3 is 15 amino acids long. V lost 3 bases, J lost 10 bases, and 12 bases stayed unmatched. Per germline, CDR1 WSHSY and CDR2 SAAADI.

The gene calls are TRBV5-5 and TRBJ1-1; the match to TRBD1 covers 7 bases. With 0 bases clipped from V and 1 base from J, the junction kept 6 bases outside the gene matches. This CDR3 comprises 16 residues. The germline V gene encodes CDR1 SGHKS and CDR2 YYEKEE (reference sequence). DNA for the CDR3: TGTGCCAGCAGCTTGGGAGTGACAGGGCAGAACACTGAAGCTTTCTTT. It yields the protein CASSLGVTGQNTEAFF.

The rearrangement joins TRBV6-6 to TRBJ2-1, with D hard to call. V was shortened by 1 base and J by 5 bases, with 6 bases between the two germline ends. The CDR3 runs to 13 residues. From germline, CDR1 is MNHNY and CDR2 SVGAGI (reference sequence). The CDR3 loop is CASSYYFHNEQFF. Written as DNA, the CDR3 is TGTGCCAGCAGTTACTATTTTCACAATGAGCAGTTCTTC.

V usage is TRBV6-5 and J usage is TRBJ1-1; possible D gene TRBD1, 5 bases. This CDR3 contains 15 residues. CDR1 MNHEY and CDR2 SVGAGI come from the germline V gene. V was pared by 7 bases and J by 4 bases, with 19 bases between. The DNA of the CDR3 is TGTGCCAGCAACCTAGTTGGGGGGGAAGGCACTGAAGCTTTCTTT. It translates to CASNLVGGEGTEAFF.